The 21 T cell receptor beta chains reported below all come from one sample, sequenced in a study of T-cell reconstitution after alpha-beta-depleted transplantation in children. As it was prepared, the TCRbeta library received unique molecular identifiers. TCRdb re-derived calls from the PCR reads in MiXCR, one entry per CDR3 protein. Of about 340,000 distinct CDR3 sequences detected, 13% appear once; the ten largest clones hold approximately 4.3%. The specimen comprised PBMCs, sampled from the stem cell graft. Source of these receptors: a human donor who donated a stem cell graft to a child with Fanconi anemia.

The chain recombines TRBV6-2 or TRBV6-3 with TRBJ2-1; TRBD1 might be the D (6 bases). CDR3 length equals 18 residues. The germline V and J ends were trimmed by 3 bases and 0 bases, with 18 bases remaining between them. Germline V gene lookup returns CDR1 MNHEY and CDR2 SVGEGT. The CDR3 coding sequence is TGTGCCAGCAGTTATTCCGGACAGCCCCGAAGCTCCTACAATGAGCAGTTCTTC. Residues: CASSYSGQPRSSYNEQFF.

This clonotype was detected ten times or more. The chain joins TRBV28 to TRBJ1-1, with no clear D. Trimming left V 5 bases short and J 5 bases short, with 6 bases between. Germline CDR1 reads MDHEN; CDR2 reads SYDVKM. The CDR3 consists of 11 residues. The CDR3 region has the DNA TGTGCCAGCAGTCGGACGACTGAAGCTTTCTTT. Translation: CASSRTTEAFF.

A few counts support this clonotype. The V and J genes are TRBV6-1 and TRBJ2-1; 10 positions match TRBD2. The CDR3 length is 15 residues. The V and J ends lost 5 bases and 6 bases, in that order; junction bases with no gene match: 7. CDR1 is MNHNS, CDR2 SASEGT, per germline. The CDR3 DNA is TGTGCCAGCAGTCCAGCGGGGGGGCCTTTCAATGAGCAGTTCTTC. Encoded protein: CASSPAGGPFNEQFF.

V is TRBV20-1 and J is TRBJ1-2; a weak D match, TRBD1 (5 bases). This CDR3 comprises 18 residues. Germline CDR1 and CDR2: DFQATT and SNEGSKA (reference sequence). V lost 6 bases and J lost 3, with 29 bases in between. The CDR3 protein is CSAPFSVLMVEGHYGYTF. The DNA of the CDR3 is TGCAGTGCCCCCTTTTCAGTTCTGATGGTTGAGGGGCACTATGGCTACACCTTC.

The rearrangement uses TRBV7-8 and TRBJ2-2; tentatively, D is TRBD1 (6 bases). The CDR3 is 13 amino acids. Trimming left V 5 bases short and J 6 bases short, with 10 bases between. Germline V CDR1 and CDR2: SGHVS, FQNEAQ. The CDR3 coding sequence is TGTGCCAGCAGCAGGGGGTACGCCGGGGAGCTGTTTTTT. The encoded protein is CASSRGYAGELFF. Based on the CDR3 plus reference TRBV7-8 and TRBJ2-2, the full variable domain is GAGVSQSPRYKVAKRGQDVALRCDPISGHVSLFWYQQALGQGPEFLTYFQNEAQLDKSGLPSDRFFAERPEGSVSTLKIQRTQQEDSAVYLCASSRGYAGELFFGEGSRLTVL.

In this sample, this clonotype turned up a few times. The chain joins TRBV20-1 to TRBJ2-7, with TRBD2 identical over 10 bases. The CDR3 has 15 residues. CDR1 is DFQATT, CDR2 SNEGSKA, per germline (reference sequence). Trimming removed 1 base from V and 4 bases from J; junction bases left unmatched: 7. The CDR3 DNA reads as TGCAGTGCTAGAGCCCCTTCTAGCGGGGGTTACGAGCAGTACTTC. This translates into CSARAPSSGGYEQYF.

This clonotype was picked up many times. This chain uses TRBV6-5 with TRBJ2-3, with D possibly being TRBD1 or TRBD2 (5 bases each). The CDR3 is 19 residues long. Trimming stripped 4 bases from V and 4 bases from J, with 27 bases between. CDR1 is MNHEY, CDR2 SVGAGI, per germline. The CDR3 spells CASSLNALGRRTNADTQYF. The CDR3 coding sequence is TGTGCCAGCAGTTTGAATGCTTTGGGACGGCGTACCAACGCAGATACGCAGTATTTT.

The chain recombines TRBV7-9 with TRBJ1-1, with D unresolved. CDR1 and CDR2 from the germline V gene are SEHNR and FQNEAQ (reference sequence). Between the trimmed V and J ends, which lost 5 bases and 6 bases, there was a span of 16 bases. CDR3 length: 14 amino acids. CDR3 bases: TGTGCCAGCAGCCCTGGGGAGGTCCGCTCTGAAGCTTTCTTT. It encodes CASSPGEVRSEAFF.

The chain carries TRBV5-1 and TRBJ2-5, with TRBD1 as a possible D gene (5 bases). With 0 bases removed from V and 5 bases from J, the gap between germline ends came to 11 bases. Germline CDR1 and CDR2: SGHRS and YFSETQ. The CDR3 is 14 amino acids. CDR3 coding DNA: TGCGCCAGCAGCTTGGCAGGGAAGGGCGAGACCCAGTACTTC. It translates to CASSLAGKGETQYF.

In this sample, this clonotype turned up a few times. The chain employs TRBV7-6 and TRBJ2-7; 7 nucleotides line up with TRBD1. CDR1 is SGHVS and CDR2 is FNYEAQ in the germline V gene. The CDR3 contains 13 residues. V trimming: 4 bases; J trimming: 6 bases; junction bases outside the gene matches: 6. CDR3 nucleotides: TGTGCCAGCAGCTATGCCCCAGGGGGCGAGCAGTACGTC. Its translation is CASSYAPGGEQYV.

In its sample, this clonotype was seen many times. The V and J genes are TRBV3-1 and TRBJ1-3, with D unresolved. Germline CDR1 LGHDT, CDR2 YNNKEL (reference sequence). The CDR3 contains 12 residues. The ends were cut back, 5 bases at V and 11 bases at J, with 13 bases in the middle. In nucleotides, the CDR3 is TGTGCCAGCAGCTCCTCCCGGTTTTCCATATATTTT. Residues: CASSSSRFSIYF.

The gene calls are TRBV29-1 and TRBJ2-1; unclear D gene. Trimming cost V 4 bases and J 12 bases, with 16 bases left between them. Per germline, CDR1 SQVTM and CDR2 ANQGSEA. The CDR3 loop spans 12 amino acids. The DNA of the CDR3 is TGCAGCGTTGTAGGACGGTCCGAGGCGCAGTTCTTC. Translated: CSVVGRSEAQFF.

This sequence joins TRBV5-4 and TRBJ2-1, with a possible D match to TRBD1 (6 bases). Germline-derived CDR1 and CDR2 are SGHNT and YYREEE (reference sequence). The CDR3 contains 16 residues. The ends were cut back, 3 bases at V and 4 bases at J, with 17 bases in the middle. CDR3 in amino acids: CASSSGRTATYNEQFF. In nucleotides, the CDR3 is TGTGCCAGCAGCTCTGGACGGACAGCCACATACAATGAGCAGTTCTTC.

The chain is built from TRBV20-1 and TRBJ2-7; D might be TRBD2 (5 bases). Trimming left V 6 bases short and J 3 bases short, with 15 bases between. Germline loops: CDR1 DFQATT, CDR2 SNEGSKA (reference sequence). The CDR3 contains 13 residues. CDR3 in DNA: TGCAGTGCAACCGGGGAGTGGGTCTACGAGCAGTACTTC. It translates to CSATGEWVYEQYF.

CDR3 amino acids: CASAEGGTTQYF. The CDR3 DNA is TGTGCCAGCGCCGAGGGGGGAACTACGCAGTATTTT. J is TRBJ2-3 and V is TRBV28, with D tentatively TRBD1 or TRBD2 (6 bases each). Trimming stripped 8 bases from V and 8 bases from J, with 14 bases between. CDR1 is MDHEN, CDR2 SYDVKM, per germline. The CDR3 spans 12 residues.

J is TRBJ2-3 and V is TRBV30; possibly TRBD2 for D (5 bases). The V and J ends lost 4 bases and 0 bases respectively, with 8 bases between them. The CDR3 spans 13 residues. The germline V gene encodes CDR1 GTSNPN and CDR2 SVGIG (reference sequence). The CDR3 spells CAWKQRSTDTQYF. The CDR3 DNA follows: TGTGCCTGGAAACAGCGGAGCACAGATACGCAGTATTTT.

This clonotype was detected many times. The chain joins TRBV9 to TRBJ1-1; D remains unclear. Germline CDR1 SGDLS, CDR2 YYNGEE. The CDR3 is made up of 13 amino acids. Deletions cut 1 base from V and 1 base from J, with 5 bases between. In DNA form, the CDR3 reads TGTGCCAGCAGCGTACAGGCGAACACTGAAGCTTTCTTT. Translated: CASSVQANTEAFF.

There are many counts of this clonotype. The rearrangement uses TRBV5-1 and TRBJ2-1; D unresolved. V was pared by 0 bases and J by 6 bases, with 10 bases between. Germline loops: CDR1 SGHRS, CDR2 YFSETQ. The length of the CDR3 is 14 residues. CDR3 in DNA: TGCGCCAGCAGCTTGGACCCTATGTCCAATGAGCAGTTCTTC. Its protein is CASSLDPMSNEQFF.

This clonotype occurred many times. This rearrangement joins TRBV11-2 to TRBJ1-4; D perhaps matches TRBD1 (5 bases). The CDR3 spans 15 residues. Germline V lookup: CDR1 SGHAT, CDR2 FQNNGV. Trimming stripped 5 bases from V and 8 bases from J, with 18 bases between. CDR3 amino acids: CASSGRAPEGEKLFF. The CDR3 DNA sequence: TGTGCCAGCAGCGGCCGGGCACCCGAGGGGGAAAAACTGTTTTTT. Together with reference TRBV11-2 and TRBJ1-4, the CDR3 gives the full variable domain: EAGVAQSPRYKIIEKRQSVAFWCNPISGHATLYWYQQILGQGPKLLIQFQNNGVVDDSQLPKDRFSAERLKGVDSTLKIQPAKLEDSAVYLCASSGRAPEGEKLFFGSGTQLSVL.

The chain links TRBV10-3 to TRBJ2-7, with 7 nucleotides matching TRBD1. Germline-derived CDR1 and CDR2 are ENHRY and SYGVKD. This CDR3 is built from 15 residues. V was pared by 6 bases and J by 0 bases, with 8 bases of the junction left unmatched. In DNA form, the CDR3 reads TGTGCCATCAGAGATGGGACAGCGAGCTCCTACGAGCAGTACTTC. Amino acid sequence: CAIRDGTASSYEQYF.

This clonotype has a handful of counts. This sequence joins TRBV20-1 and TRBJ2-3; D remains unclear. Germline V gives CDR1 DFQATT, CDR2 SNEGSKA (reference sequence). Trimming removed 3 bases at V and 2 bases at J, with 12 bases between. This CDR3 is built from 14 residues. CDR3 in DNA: TGCAGTGCTAGTCGGCCTCAATACACAGATACGCAGTATTTT. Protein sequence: CSASRPQYTDTQYF.